One T cell receptor beta chain is described in this entry. These data originate in a study of blood T cell repertoires in COVID-19. Study as a whole: Sites across the United States, Italy and Spain contributed samples from acute and convalescent COVID-19. Sample material is recorded as cDNA or gDNA derived from T cells, B-cell-depleted T cells, or PBMCs.

Per the authors' pipeline: Reference gene primer amplification gave estimated nucleated cell counts. The table came from immunoSEQ multiplex PCR; TCRdb's copy has only in-frame clones and leaves some out. Clone size and V and J calls were adopted from that table, with D and trimming inferred from the DNA. Of about 100,000 clones listed, roughly 85% are singletons. This clonotype was sampled from a woman in her 70s with active or convalescent COVID-19. Sequencing used peripheral blood.

This CDR3 is CASSQDSRADTQYF. The CDR3 bases are TGCGCCAGCAGCCAAGACTCCAGGGCAGATACGCAGTATTTT. This chain connects TRBV4-3 to TRBJ2-3; perhaps TRBD1 as D (5 bases). Germline V gene lookup returns CDR1 LGHNA and CDR2 YSLEER. The CDR3 has 14 amino acids. V lost 0 bases, J lost 4 bases, and 8 bases lay in between.